This T cell receptor (beta chain) was captured in a study of blood T cell repertoires in COVID-19. Study information: PBMCs, B-cell-depleted T cells, or T cells provided the cDNA or gDNA that made up the material.

Germline loops: CDR1 KGHSH, CDR2 LQKENI. Trimming took 0 bases from V and 2 from J; bases not matched to a gene: 6. This CDR3 has 16 amino acids. The participants were between roughly 18 and 100 years old and came from 24 US areas. Donors were grouped by their self-reported clinical history. Profiling relied on immunoSEQ multiplex PCR, and the TCRdb table lists in-frame clones only, not all of them. The sample holds hundreds of thousands of clones; 80% to 90% are singletons and the top ten take about 8.9%. This chain joins TRBV18 and TRBJ2-7; 8 nucleotides match TRBD1. Sequences were obtained from PBMCs or T cells enriched from blood (not recorded which). This receptor was taken from a woman aged 18 to 35 who had recovered from COVID-19. This CDR3 reads CASSPPDRESPYEQYF. The CDR3 bases are TGTGCCAGCTCACCACCGGACAGGGAATCCCCCTACGAGCAGTACTTC.